Below, one T cell receptor (beta chain) is given with its context. Other DNA sequences in the sample encode the same CDR3. The data originate from a study of control samples from healthy donors and cancer patients. Profiled with immunoSEQ multiplex PCR; TCRdb holds only in-frame clones, not every one. The repertoire holds 50,000 or so clones, with 70% to 90% as singletons. This receptor was taken from a woman aged 45-65 years with lung cancer. Sequenced: PBMCs.

The chain's CDR3 is CASKGTEAFF. For the CDR3, the DNA is TGTGCCAGCAAAGGGACTGAAGCTTTCTTT. The chain has TRBV27 and TRBJ1-1, with D unclear. Trimming took off 7 bases at V and 5 bases at J, with 5 bases between the two ends. This CDR3 contains 10 residues. The germline CDR1 and CDR2 sequences are MNHEY and SMNVEV (reference sequence).